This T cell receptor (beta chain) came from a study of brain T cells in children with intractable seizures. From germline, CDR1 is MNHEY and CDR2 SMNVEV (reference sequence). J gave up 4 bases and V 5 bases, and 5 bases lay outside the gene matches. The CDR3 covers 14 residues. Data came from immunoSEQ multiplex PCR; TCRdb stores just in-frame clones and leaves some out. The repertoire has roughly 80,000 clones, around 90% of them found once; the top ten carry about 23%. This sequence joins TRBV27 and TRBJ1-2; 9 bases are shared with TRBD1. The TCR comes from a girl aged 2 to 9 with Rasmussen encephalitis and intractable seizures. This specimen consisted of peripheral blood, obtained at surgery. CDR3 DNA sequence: TGTGCCAGCAGTCGGACAGGGGTTCGCTATGGCTACACCTTC. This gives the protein CASSRTGVRYGYTF.